The 18 T cell receptor beta chains presented below share a single source sample, sequenced in a study of shared clonotypes between healthy human individuals. Method: immunoSEQ multiplex PCR; TCRdb's copy keeps in-frame clones and lacks some. Here the sample spans roughly 2.4 million clones, nearly 97% being singletons. Sequencing was performed on naive CD4+ T cells sorted from blood. Subset here: CD45RA+ positively selected. Receptor source: a man aged 18 to 29 in good health.

This sequence joins TRBV5-1 and TRBJ2-5; a weak D match, TRBD2 (6 bases). V gave up 4 bases and J gave up 1 base, with 14 bases separating them. The CDR3 covers 15 residues. Germline assignment: CDR1 SGHRS and CDR2 YFSETQ. The CDR3 DNA sequence: TGCGCCAGCAGCCTAACCCGGGGGACCCAAGAGACCCAGTACTTC. Translation: CASSLTRGTQETQYF.

The chain recombines TRBV7-2 with TRBJ2-7; no definite D call. The ends were cut back, 1 base at V and 12 bases at J, with 10 bases in the middle. The CDR3 sequence is 11 residues long. CDR1 is SGHTA, CDR2 FQGNSA, per germline. The CDR3 DNA reads TGTGCCAGCAGCTTAGGAGTAGGGCTGTACTTC. This sequence encodes CASSLGVGLYF.

CDR3 coding DNA: TGTGCCAGCACCCTAAACCAGGAGCAGGGACAGCCCCAGCATTTT. Translating it yields CASTLNQEQGQPQHF. The chain links TRBV6-1 to TRBJ1-5, with D tentatively TRBD1 (5 bases). Germline CDR1 is MNHNS and CDR2 is SASEGT. The CDR3 contains 15 residues. Trimming left V 7 bases short and J 7 bases short, with 20 bases between.

This chain connects TRBV29-1 to TRBJ1-5, with D unresolved. Per the germline V gene, CDR1 is SQVTM and CDR2 is ANQGSEA. The CDR3 extends over 12 amino acids. This chain's CDR3 is CRDTHSVRPQHF. In DNA, the CDR3 is TGCAGAGACACCCATTCTGTTCGGCCCCAGCATTTT.

This chain uses TRBV7-2 with TRBJ2-5; 12 nucleotides match TRBD2. The CDR3 is made up of 15 amino acids. J gave up 5 bases and V 5 bases, and 6 bases lay outside the gene matches. Per the germline V gene, CDR1 is SGHTA and CDR2 is FQGNSA. The CDR3 coding sequence is TGTGCCAGCAGCCCACGACTAGCGGGAGAGGAGACCCAGTACTTC. Translating gives CASSPRLAGEETQYF. Combining the CDR3 with reference TRBV7-2 and TRBJ2-5 gives the whole variable domain GAGVSQSPSNKVTEKGKDVELRCDPISGHTALYWYRQSLGQGLEFLIYFQGNSAPDKSGLPSDRFSAERTGGSVSTLTIQRTQQEDSAVYLCASSPRLAGEETQYFGPGTRLLVL.

This sequence joins TRBV7-8 and TRBJ2-7; tentative D call: TRBD2 (7 bases). This CDR3 spans 16 amino acids. The germline V and J ends were trimmed by 7 bases and 0 bases, with 19 bases remaining between them. Germline values: CDR1 SGHVS, CDR2 FQNEAQ. DNA of the CDR3: TGTGCCAGCAACCGGAGGGGGGGCGGCAGCTCCTACGAGCAGTACTTC. This gives the protein CASNRRGGGSSYEQYF.

The chain joins TRBV7-9 to TRBJ2-7, with D possibly called TRBD1 or TRBD2 (6 bases each). The CDR3 runs 14 residues. CDR1 and CDR2 (germline): SEHNR, FQNEAQ (reference sequence). V lost 0 bases to trimming and J lost 8 bases, with 14 bases between them. The CDR3 nucleotides are TGTGCCAGCAGCTTAGCGGCGGGACAAGGAAAGCAGTACTTC. Its protein is CASSLAAGQGKQYF.

The rearrangement links TRBV5-1 to TRBJ1-1, with D unclear. This CDR3 comprises 14 residues. From germline, CDR1 is SGHRS and CDR2 YFSETQ. Trimming pared 0 bases from V and 0 bases from J, leaving 6 bases between. The CDR3 here is CASSLEAMNTEAFF. Here the CDR3 DNA reads TGCGCCAGCAGCTTGGAAGCGATGAACACTGAAGCTTTCTTT.

The CDR3 loop is CASSQDYSSNTEAFF. The DNA of the CDR3 is TGCGCCAGCAGCCAAGATTACAGTTCGAACACTGAAGCTTTCTTT. The V and J genes are TRBV4-3 and TRBJ1-1; no clear D. CDR1 is LGHNA and CDR2 is YSLEER in the germline V gene. V was pared by 0 bases and J by 1 base, with 9 bases between. The CDR3 covers 15 residues.

The V and J genes are TRBV4-3 and TRBJ1-4; D is perhaps TRBD1 (5 bases). The CDR3 sequence is 15 residues long. Trimming pared 0 bases from V and 8 bases from J, leaving 13 bases between. Germline V gene sequence: CDR1 LGHNA, CDR2 YSLEER. CDR3 loop: CASSQDGGVDEKLFF. The CDR3 DNA sequence: TGCGCCAGCAGCCAAGATGGAGGGGTGGACGAAAAACTGTTTTTT.

This clone was seen just once. The chain recombines TRBV5-1 with TRBJ1-1; a weak D match, TRBD1 (6 bases). Between the trimmed V and J ends, which lost 4 bases and 0 bases, there was a span of 22 bases. Germline V gene data show CDR1 as SGHRS and CDR2 as YFSETQ. The CDR3 loop spans 18 amino acids. The CDR3 bases are TGCGCCAGCAGCCCCCGCGGAGGGGCAGGGGTTTTGAACACTGAAGCTTTCTTT. Amino acids: CASSPRGGAGVLNTEAFF.

This sequence joins TRBV18 and TRBJ1-5; D unclear. Germline V gene lookup returns CDR1 KGHSH and CDR2 LQKENI. The CDR3 loop spans 14 amino acids. Trimming shortened V by 3 bases and J by 3 bases, and 9 bases separated the two germline ends. The CDR3 loop is CASSPPRHNQPQHF. CDR3 nucleotide sequence: TGTGCCAGCTCACCGCCAAGGCACAATCAGCCCCAGCATTTT.

This clone was observed a single time. V usage is TRBV18 and J usage is TRBJ2-2; 7 bases are a match to TRBD2. Germline V CDR1 and CDR2: KGHSH, LQKENI. Germline trimming cut 2 bases from V and 1 base from J; bases unmatched to any gene: 4. The CDR3 runs 16 residues. CDR3 in amino acids: CASSPFTGGNTGELFF. The DNA for the CDR3 is TGTGCCAGCTCACCATTTACGGGAGGGAACACCGGGGAGCTGTTTTTT.

Details on this clone: This sample also contains other DNA sequences that code for the same CDR3. The gene calls are TRBV19 and TRBJ2-6, with no clear D. Trimming removed 2 bases from V and 0 bases from J, with 5 bases in between. CDR3 size: 15 residues. CDR1 and CDR2 (germline): LNHDA, SQIVND (reference sequence). The CDR3 sequence: CASSIPGSGANVLTF. Written as DNA, the CDR3 is TGTGCCAGTAGTATACCCGGCTCTGGGGCCAACGTCCTGACTTTC.

The V gene is TRBV9, the J gene TRBJ1-2, with TRBD1 as a possible D gene (6 bases). The CDR3 length is 15 residues. V lost 0 bases to trimming and J lost 7 bases, with 16 bases between them. The germline V gene has CDR1 SGDLS and CDR2 YYNGEE. The CDR3 is CASSVEGELYSGYTF. In DNA form, the CDR3 reads TGTGCCAGCAGCGTAGAGGGGGAGCTTTACTCTGGCTACACCTTC.

The gene calls are TRBV4-3 and TRBJ1-6; perhaps TRBD1 as D (5 bases). Germline lookup yields CDR1 LGHNA and CDR2 YSLEER. Trimming removed 4 bases at V and 7 bases at J, with 17 bases between. The CDR3 contains 16 residues. CDR3 region: CASSRYGTAGNSPLHF. The CDR3 coding sequence is TGCGCCAGCAGCCGGTACGGGACCGCCGGGAATTCACCCCTCCACTTT.

This clone appeared once. Additional DNA sequences in this sample encode the identical CDR3. The rearrangement links TRBV28 to TRBJ2-7; 7 nucleotides agree with TRBD2. V lost 4 bases and J lost 2; bases outside the gene matches: 8. Germline V gene lookup returns CDR1 MDHEN and CDR2 SYDVKM. This CDR3 contains 15 residues. CDR3 region: CASSSPGGGTYEQYF. The CDR3, as DNA: TGTGCCAGCAGTTCTCCCGGGGGAGGGACCTACGAGCAGTACTTC.

The genes are TRBV19 and TRBJ1-5; no clear D gene. The CDR3 runs 14 residues. V lost 7 bases and J 6 bases, leaving 16 bases between the germline ends. CDR1 LNHDA and CDR2 SQIVND come from the germline V gene (reference sequence). The CDR3 bases are TGTGCCAGTACGGAACACGGGGTTGTTCAGCCCCAGCATTTT. Protein product: CASTEHGVVQPQHF.